This T cell receptor (beta chain) was recorded in a study of lymphopenia after photon versus proton radiotherapy. Per the germline V gene, CDR1 is MNHNS and CDR2 is SASEGT. The V and J ends lost 4 bases and 0 bases respectively, with 7 bases between them. This CDR3 is built from 13 residues. This table comes from immunoSEQ multiplex PCR, and its TCRdb copy is limited to in-frame clones, with some not included. Of 55,000 to 70,000 clones detected, around 87% appear once; the ten largest clones hold under 14%. Notes on this clone: The antigen remains undetermined.

Study results and caveats: Oligoclonal CD8+ Temra expansion after nadir drove photon patients' diversity drop.

This chain uses TRBV6-1 with TRBJ2-7; D not resolved. The sequence was collected from a man aged 80 or over with esophageal cancer. The sample here was peripheral blood, taken from a patient treated with proton-based radiotherapy. The CDR3 reads CASSGLPSYEQYF. As DNA, the CDR3 is TGTGCCAGCAGTGGACTTCCCTCCTACGAGCAGTACTTC.